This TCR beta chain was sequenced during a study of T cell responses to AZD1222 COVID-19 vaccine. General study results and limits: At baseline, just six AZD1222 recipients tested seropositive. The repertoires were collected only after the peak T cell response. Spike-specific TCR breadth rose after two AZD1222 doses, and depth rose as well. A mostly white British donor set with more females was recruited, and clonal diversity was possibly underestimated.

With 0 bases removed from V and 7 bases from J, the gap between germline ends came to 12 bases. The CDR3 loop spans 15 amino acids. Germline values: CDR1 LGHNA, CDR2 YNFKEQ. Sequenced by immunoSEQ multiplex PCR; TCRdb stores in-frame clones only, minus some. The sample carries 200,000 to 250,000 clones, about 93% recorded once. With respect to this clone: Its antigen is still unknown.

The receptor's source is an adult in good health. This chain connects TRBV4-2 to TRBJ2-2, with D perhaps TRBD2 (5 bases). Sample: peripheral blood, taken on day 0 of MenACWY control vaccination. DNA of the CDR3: TGTGCCAGCAGCCAAGAAGGATCGGGGTACGGGGAGCTGTTTTTT. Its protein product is CASSQEGSGYGELFF.